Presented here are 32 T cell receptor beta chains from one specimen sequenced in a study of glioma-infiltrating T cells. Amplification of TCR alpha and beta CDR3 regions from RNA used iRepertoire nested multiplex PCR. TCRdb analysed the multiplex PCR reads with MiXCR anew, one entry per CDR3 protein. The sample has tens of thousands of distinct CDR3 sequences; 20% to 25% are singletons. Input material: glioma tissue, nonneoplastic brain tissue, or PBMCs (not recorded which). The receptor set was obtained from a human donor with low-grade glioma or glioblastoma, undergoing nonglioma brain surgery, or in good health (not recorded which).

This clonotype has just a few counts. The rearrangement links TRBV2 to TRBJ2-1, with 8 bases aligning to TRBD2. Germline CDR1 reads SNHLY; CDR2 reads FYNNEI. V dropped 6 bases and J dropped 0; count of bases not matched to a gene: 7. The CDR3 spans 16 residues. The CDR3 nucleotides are TGTGCCAGCAGAAAAACCGGGACTAGCTCCTACAATGAGCAGTTCTTC. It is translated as CASRKTGTSSYNEQFF.

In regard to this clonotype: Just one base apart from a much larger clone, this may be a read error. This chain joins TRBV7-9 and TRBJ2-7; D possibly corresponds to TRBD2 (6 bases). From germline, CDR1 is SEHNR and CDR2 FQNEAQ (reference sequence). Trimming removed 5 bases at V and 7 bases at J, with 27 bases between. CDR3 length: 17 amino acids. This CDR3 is CASSPIIRGEAYNEQYF. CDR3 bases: TGTGCCAGCAGCCCTATCATCCGAGGGGAGGCCTACAATGAGCAGTACTTC.

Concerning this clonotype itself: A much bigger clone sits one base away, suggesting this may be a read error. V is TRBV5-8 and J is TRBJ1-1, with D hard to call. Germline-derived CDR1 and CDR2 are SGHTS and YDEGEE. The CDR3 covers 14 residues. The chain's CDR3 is CASSSSQEGRNTFF. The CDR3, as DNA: TGCGCCAGCAGCTCGTCGCAGGAGGGCCGTAACACTTTCTTT.

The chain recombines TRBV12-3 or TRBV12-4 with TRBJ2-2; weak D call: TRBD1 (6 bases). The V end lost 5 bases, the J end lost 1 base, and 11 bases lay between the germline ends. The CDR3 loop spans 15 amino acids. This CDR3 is CASSQTGKNTGELFF. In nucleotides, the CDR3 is TGTGCCAGCAGTCAGACAGGAAAGAACACCGGGGAGCTGTTTTTT.

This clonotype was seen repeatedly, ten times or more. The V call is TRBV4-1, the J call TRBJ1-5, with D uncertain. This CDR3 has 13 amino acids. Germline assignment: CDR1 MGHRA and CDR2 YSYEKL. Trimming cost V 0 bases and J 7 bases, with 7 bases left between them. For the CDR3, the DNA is TGCGCCAGCAGCCAAGATTCGAGGCAGCCCCAGCATTTT. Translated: CASSQDSRQPQHF.

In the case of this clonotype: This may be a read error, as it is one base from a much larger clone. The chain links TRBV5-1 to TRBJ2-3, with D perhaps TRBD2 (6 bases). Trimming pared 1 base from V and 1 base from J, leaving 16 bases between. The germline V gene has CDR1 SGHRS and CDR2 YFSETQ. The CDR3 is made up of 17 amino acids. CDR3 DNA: TGCGCCAGCAGCTTGATGTCTGGGGAGGACCGCACAGATACGCAGTATTTT. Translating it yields CASSLMSGEDRTDTQYF.

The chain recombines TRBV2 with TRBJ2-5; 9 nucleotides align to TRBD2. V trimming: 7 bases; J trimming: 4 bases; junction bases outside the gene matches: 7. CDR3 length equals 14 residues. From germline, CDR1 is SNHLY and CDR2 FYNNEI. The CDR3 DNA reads TGTGCCAGCACCCTAGCGGGAACACGAGAGACCCAGTACTTC. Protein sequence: CASTLAGTRETQYF.

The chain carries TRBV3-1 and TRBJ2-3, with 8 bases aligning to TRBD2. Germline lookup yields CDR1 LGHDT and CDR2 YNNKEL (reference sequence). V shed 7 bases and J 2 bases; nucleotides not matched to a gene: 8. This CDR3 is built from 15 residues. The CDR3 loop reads CASTVAGPNTDTQYF. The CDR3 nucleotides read TGTGCCAGCACGGTAGCGGGGCCGAACACAGATACGCAGTATTTT.

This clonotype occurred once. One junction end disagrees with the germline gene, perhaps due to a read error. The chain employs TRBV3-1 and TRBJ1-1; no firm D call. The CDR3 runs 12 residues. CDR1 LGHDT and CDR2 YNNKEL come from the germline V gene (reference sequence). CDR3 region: CARSQVPPDAFF. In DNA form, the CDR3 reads TGTGCCCGCAGCCAAGTGCCCCCTGACGCTTTCTTT.

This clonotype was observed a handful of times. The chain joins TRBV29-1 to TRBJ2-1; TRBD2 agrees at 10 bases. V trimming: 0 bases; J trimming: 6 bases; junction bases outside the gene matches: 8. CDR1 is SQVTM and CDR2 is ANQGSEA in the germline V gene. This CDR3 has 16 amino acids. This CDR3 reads CSVEDFFGTSANEQFF. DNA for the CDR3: TGCAGCGTTGAAGATTTTTTCGGGACTAGCGCCAATGAGCAGTTCTTC.

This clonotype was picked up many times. The CDR3 sequence is CASSQQAREKLFF. In DNA, the CDR3 is TGCGCCAGCAGCCAACAGGCGCGCGAAAAACTGTTTTTT. This chain uses TRBV4-1 with TRBJ1-4, with D uncertain. CDR1 and CDR2 from the germline V gene are MGHRA and YSYEKL. The CDR3 covers 13 residues. Trimming removed 2 bases at V and 8 bases at J, with 9 bases between.

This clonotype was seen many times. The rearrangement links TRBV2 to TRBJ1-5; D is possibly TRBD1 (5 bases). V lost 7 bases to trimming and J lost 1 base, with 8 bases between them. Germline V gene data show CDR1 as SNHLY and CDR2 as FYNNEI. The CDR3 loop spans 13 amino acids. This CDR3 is CASNRQSNQPQHF. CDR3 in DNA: TGTGCCAGCAACAGACAGAGCAATCAGCCCCAGCATTTT. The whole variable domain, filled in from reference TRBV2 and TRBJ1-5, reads EPEVTQTPSHQVTQMGQEVILRCVPISNHLYFYWYRQILGQKVEFLVSFYNNEISEKSEIFDDQFSVERPDGSNFTLKIRSTKLEDSAMYFCASNRQSNQPQHFGDGTRLSIL.

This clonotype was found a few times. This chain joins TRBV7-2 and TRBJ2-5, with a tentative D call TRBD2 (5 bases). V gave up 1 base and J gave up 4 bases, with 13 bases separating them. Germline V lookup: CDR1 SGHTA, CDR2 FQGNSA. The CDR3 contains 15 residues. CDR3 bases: TGTGCCAGCAGCTTAGAACGGGGAATGGCAGAGACCCAGTACTTC. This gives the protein CASSLERGMAETQYF.

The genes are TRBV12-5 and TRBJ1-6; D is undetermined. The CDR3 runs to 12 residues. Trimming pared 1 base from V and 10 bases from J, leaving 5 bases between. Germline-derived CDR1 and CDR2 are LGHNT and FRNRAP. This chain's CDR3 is CASGLAGSPLHF. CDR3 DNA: TGTGCTAGTGGTTTGGCCGGATCACCCCTCCACTTT.

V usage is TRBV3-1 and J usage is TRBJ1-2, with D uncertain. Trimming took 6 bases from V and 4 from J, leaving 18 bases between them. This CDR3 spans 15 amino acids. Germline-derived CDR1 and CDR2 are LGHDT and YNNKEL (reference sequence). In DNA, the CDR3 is TGTGCCAGCAGACAAAGCCCCAGCACGAGCTATGGCTACACCTTC. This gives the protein CASRQSPSTSYGYTF.

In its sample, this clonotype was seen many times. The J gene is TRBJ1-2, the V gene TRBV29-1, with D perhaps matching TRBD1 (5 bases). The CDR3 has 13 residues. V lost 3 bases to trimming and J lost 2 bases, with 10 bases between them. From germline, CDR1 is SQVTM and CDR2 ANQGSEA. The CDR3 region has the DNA TGCAGCGTTGAGAAGGGGTCGAACTATGGCTACACCTTC. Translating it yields CSVEKGSNYGYTF.

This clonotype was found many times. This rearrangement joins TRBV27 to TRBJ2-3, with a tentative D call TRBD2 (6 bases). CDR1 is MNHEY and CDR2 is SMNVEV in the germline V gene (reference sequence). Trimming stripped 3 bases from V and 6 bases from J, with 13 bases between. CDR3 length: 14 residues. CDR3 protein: CASSFLRRDDTQYF. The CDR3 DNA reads TGTGCCAGCAGTTTCTTGAGGAGGGACGATACGCAGTATTTT.

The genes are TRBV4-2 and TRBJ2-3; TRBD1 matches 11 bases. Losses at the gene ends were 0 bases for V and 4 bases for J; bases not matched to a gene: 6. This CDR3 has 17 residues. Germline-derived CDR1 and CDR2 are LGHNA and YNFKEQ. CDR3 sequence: CASSQDGTGGVPDTQYF. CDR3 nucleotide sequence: TGTGCCAGCAGCCAAGATGGGACAGGGGGAGTTCCAGATACGCAGTATTTT.

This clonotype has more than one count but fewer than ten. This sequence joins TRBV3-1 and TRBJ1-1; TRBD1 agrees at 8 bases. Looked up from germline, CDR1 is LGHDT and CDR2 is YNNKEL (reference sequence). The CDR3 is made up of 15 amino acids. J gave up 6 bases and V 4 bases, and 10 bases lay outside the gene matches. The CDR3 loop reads CASSRRPLTGAEAFF. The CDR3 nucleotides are TGTGCCAGCAGCCGCCGACCTCTGACAGGGGCTGAAGCTTTCTTT.

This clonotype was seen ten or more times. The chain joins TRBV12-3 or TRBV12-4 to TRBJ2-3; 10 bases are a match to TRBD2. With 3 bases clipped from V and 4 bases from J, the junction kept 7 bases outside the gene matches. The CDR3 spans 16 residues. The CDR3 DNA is TGTGCCAGCAGTTTCGGGTCTAGCGGGAGAGCAGATACGCAGTATTTT. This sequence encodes CASSFGSSGRADTQYF.

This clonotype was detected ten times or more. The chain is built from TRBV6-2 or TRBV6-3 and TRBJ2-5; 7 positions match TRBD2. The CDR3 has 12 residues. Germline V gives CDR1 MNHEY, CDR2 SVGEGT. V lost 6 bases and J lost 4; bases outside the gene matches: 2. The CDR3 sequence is CASRGGLETQYF. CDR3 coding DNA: TGTGCCAGCAGGGGAGGGTTAGAGACCCAGTACTTC.

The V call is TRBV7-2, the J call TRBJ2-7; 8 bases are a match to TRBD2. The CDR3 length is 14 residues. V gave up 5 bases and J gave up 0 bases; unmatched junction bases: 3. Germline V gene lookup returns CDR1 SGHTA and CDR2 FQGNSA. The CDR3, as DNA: TGTGCCAGCAGCCAGCGGGAGAGCTCCTACGAGCAGTACTTC. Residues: CASSQRESSYEQYF.

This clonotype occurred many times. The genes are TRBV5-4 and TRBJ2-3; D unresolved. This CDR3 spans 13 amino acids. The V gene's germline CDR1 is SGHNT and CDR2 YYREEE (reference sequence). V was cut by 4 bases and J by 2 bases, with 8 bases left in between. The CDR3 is CASSQEFTDTQYF. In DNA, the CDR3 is TGTGCCAGCAGCCAGGAGTTCACAGATACGCAGTATTTT. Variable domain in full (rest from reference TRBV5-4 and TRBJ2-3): ETGVTQSPTHLIKTRGQQVTLRCSSQSGHNTVSWYQQALGQGPQFIFQYYREEENGRGNFPPRFSGLQFPNYSSELNVNALELDDSALYLCASSQEFTDTQYFGPGTRLTVL.

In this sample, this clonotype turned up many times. The CDR3, as DNA: TGTGCCAGCAAATGGACAGGGGAGAACACTGAAGCTTTCTTT. Protein: CASKWTGENTEAFF. The chain employs TRBV12-3 or TRBV12-4 and TRBJ1-1, with 9 bases matching TRBD1. The ends lost 7 bases at V and 1 base at J; junction bases unmatched: 4. The CDR3 covers 14 residues.

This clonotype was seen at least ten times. The CDR3 region has the DNA TGTGCCAGCTCCGCGGGCTCTGTCACTGAAGCTTTCTTT. It translates to CASSAGSVTEAFF. This chain connects TRBV18 to TRBJ1-1, with D uncertain. This CDR3 has 13 residues. CDR1 KGHSH and CDR2 LQKENI come from the germline V gene. V gave up 6 bases and J gave up 4 bases, with 12 bases separating them.

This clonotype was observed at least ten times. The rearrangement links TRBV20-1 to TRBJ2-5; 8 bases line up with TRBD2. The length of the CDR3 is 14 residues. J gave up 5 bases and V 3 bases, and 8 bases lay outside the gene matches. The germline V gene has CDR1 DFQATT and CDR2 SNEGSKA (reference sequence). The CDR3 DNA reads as TGCAGTGCTAGTCCCGGGAGGGCCCGGGAGACCCAGTACTTC. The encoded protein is CSASPGRARETQYF.

CDR3 in DNA: TGTGCCAGTAGTATAGCGTCAGGGGACAACTATGGCTACACCTTC. Translation: CASSIASGDNYGYTF. The chain recombines TRBV19 with TRBJ1-2; tentatively, D is TRBD1 (6 bases). Trimming took off 1 base at V and 2 bases at J, with 11 bases between the two ends. This CDR3 spans 15 amino acids. Germline-derived CDR1 and CDR2 are LNHDA and SQIVND (reference sequence).

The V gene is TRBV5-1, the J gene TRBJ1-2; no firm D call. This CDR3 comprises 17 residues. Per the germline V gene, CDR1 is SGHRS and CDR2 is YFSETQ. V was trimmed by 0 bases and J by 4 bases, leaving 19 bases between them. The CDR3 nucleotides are TGCGCCAGCAGCTTGGAAGGTTTTTCGCCTAATGGCTATGGCTACACCTTC. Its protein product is CASSLEGFSPNGYGYTF. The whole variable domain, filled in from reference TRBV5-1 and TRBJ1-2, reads KAGVTQTPRYLIKTRGQQVTLSCSPISGHRSVSWYQQTPGQGLQFLFEYFSETQRNKGNFPGRFSGRQFSNSRSEMNVSTLELGDSALYLCASSLEGFSPNGYGYTFGSGTRLTVV.

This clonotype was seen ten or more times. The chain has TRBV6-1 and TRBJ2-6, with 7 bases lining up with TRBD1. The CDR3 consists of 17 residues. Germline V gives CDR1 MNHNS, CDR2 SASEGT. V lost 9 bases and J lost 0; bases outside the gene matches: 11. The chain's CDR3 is CARLRDRNISGANVLTF. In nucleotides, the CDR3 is TGTGCCAGACTACGGGACAGAAATATCTCTGGGGCCAACGTCCTGACTTTC.

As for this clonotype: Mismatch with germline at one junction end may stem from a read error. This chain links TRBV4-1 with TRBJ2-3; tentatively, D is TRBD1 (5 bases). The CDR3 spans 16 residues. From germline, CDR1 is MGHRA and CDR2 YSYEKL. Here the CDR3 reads CSSSLRQRTSTDTQYF. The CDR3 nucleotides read TGCTCCAGCAGCCTACGACAGCGTACTAGCACAGATACGCAGTATTTT.

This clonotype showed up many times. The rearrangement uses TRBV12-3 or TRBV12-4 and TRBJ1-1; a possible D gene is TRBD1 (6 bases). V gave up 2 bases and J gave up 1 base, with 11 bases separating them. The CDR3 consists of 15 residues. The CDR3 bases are TGTGCCAGCAGTTTAATGAGGGGGTGGAACACTGAAGCTTTCTTT. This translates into CASSLMRGWNTEAFF.

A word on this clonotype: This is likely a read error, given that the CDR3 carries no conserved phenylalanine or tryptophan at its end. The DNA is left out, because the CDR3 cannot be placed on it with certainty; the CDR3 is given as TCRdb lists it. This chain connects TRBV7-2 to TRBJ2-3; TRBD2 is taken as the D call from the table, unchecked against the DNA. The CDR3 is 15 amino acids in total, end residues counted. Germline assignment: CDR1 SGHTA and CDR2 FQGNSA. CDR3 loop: CASSRLAGSADTRYL.